One TCR beta chain is described in this entry. Source study methods: Reference gene primers were amplified, and this amplification served to estimate nucleated cell counts. Sequenced by immunoSEQ multiplex PCR; TCRdb stores in-frame clones only, minus some. V and J calls and clone size follow that table, whereas D and trimming were derived from the DNA. The sample lists about 300,000 clones; around 88% were seen once. The sample is drawn from a study of blood T cell repertoires in COVID-19. For the study at large: COVID-19 samples, acute and convalescent, were from the United States, Italy and Spain. Nucleic acid was either cDNA or gDNA, and it came from T cells, B-cell-depleted T cells, or PBMCs.

CDR1 SGHTS and CDR2 YDEGEE come from the germline V gene. The CDR3 loop spans 13 amino acids. Trimming stripped 2 bases from V and 7 bases from J, with 13 bases between. Sequencing was done on a sample of peripheral blood. The clonotype comes from a woman under 40 who had recovered from COVID-19. The chain recombines TRBV5-8 with TRBJ2-7; D remains ambiguous. CDR3 in DNA: TGTGCCAGCAGCTTTGATCGTCTAGGTGAGCAGTACTTC. Translated: CASSFDRLGEQYF.